This T cell receptor (beta chain) originates from a study of blood T cell repertoires in COVID-19. About the research overall: Samples taken during acute and convalescent COVID-19 were collected in the United States, Italy and Spain. T cells, B-cell-depleted T cells, or PBMCs provided the cDNA or gDNA that served as material.

Original analysis: It was from reference gene primer amplification that nucleated cell counts were estimated. Assay: immunoSEQ multiplex PCR; the TCRdb copy retains only in-frame clones and omits some. That table furnishes V, J and clone size, whereas the DNA furnished D and trimming. The profile covers 40,000 to 50,000 clones, with over 60% appearing a single time and roughly 28% taken by the ten largest. The J segment lost 0 bases and the V segment lost 3 bases, leaving 10 bases of the junction unmatched. CDR3 length equals 18 residues. Germline V CDR1 and CDR2: MDHEN, SYDVKM. The sequenced sample consisted of peripheral blood. This receptor was identified in a woman in her 70s with acute or convalescent COVID-19. The chain employs TRBV28 and TRBJ2-1; 8 bases line up with TRBD1. The CDR3 reads CASSLRQGAGFSYNEQFF. DNA for the CDR3: TGTGCCAGCAGTTTGAGGCAGGGGGCGGGATTCTCCTACAATGAGCAGTTCTTC.